Listed below are T cell receptor beta chains from one sample, sequenced in a study of cytomegalovirus exposure and HLA in healthy donors. Some clones are missing from TCRdb's copy, which holds only in-frame ones; the method was immunoSEQ multiplex PCR. This table holds tens of thousands of clones, approximately 90% found once. Sequencing was performed on PBMCs. These receptors all come from a middle-aged woman in good health and CMV-seropositive. Both conserved end residues are part of each CDR3. Fields, in order: J gene, V gene, D gene, clone size, CDR3 DNA, CDR3 protein. The D gene is left open where the match is weak. Clone size is stated in some rows and not others, as once, few, many or a class when expanded.

j_call: TRBJ2-4
v_call: TRBV28
d_call: TRBD1
clone_size: -
cdr3_nt: TGTGCCAGCAGGACAGGGTTTGTAAACGCCAAAAACATTCAGTACTTC
cdr3_aa: CASRTGFVNAKNIQYF

j_call: TRBJ1-4
v_call: TRBV7-9
d_call: -
clone_size: -
cdr3_nt: TGTGCCAGCAGGAGTGCCCAGGGAACCGGAGAAAAACTGTTTTTT
cdr3_aa: CASRSAQGTGEKLFF

j_call: TRBJ2-7
v_call: TRBV19
d_call: -
clone_size: -
cdr3_nt: TGTGCCAGTAGTATAGAGGGGAGGAGTTCTCAGTACTTC
cdr3_aa: CASSIEGRSSQYF

j_call: TRBJ1-1
v_call: TRBV7-8
d_call: TRBD1
clone_size: few
cdr3_nt: TGTGCCAGCAGCCTGCGGGACAGATTATGGACTGAAGCTTTCTTT
cdr3_aa: CASSLRDRLWTEAFF

j_call: TRBJ1-3
v_call: TRBV29-1
d_call: -
clone_size: -
cdr3_nt: TGCAGCGTTGACCAGGGTGCGGCGGCGGGAGGAAACACCATATATTTT
cdr3_aa: CSVDQGAAAGGNTIYF

j_call: TRBJ1-5
v_call: TRBV5-1
d_call: -
clone_size: few
cdr3_nt: TGCGCCAGCAGCTTGGGGGCAGGAGGTCAGCCCCAGCATTTT
cdr3_aa: CASSLGAGGQPQHF

j_call: TRBJ2-1
v_call: TRBV6-4
d_call: TRBD1
clone_size: -
cdr3_nt: TGTGCCAGCAGTGACGGACAGGGGGATTACAATGAGCAGTTCTTC
cdr3_aa: CASSDGQGDYNEQFF

j_call: TRBJ2-4
v_call: TRBV15
d_call: -
clone_size: -
cdr3_nt: TGTGCCACCAGCAGAGATACGGGTTCCCTAGCCAAAAACATTCAGTACTTC
cdr3_aa: CATSRDTGSLAKNIQYF

j_call: TRBJ1-5
v_call: TRBV18
d_call: TRBD1
clone_size: -
cdr3_nt: TGTGCCAGCTCACTGGGACAGGCTGTCTTGAATCAGCCCCAGCATTTT
cdr3_aa: CASSLGQAVLNQPQHF

j_call: TRBJ2-7
v_call: TRBV18
d_call: TRBD2
clone_size: -
cdr3_nt: TGTGCCAGCTCACGGCCACTAGCGGAATCCTACGAGCAGTACTTC
cdr3_aa: CASSRPLAESYEQYF

j_call: TRBJ1-3
v_call: TRBV27
d_call: -
clone_size: -
cdr3_nt: TGTGCCAGCAGTCCGACAGGCAGCCTTTACTCTGGAAACACCATATATTTT
cdr3_aa: CASSPTGSLYSGNTIYF

j_call: TRBJ2-2
v_call: TRBV7-6
d_call: TRBD1
clone_size: -
cdr3_nt: TGTGCCAGCAGCTTGGGACAGGTGCAGAACACCGGGGAGCTGTTTTTT
cdr3_aa: CASSLGQVQNTGELFF

j_call: TRBJ1-3
v_call: TRBV30
d_call: -
clone_size: -
cdr3_nt: TGTGCCTGGAGTTCCAGTGGAAACACCATATATTTT
cdr3_aa: CAWSSSGNTIYF

j_call: TRBJ2-5
v_call: TRBV7-2
d_call: TRBD2
clone_size: -
cdr3_nt: TGTGCCAGCAGCCCAACTAGCGGACAAGAGACCCAGTACTTC
cdr3_aa: CASSPTSGQETQYF

j_call: TRBJ1-2
v_call: TRBV28
d_call: TRBD1
clone_size: once
cdr3_nt: TGTGCCAGCAGTGGACAGGGACCTAACTATGGCTACACCTTC
cdr3_aa: CASSGQGPNYGYTF

j_call: TRBJ2-5
v_call: TRBV19
d_call: TRBD1
clone_size: -
cdr3_nt: TGTGCCAGTCGACAGGGGGGAAGAGAGACCCAGTACTTC
cdr3_aa: CASRQGGRETQYF

j_call: TRBJ1-3
v_call: TRBV6-1
d_call: -
clone_size: once
cdr3_nt: TGTGCCAGCAGTGAATGGGGAGGGGGCTCTGGAAACACCATATATTTT
cdr3_aa: CASSEWGGGSGNTIYF

j_call: TRBJ2-7
v_call: TRBV5-6
d_call: -
clone_size: -
cdr3_nt: TGTGCCAGCAGTCCTAAGCACAACCCTATGAGGGGAGGAAACGAGCAGTACTTC
cdr3_aa: CASSPKHNPMRGGNEQYF

j_call: TRBJ2-5
v_call: TRBV5-1
d_call: TRBD2
clone_size: -
cdr3_nt: TGCGCCAGCAGCCTGACTAGCGGCCAAGAGACCCAGTACTTC
cdr3_aa: CASSLTSGQETQYF

j_call: TRBJ1-6
v_call: TRBV5-5
d_call: -
clone_size: -
cdr3_nt: TGTGCCAGCAGTCCATTGGGGGGTAATTCACCCCTCCACTTT
cdr3_aa: CASSPLGGNSPLHF

j_call: TRBJ2-2
v_call: TRBV9
d_call: -
clone_size: -
cdr3_nt: TGTGCCAGCAGCGTAGCAGGGAACACCGGGGAGCTGTTTTTT
cdr3_aa: CASSVAGNTGELFF

j_call: TRBJ2-1
v_call: TRBV6-1
d_call: TRBD2
clone_size: -
cdr3_nt: TGTGCCAGCAGTGAAGGCTTTAGCGGGAGGGCCACCGGGAACAATGAGCAGTTCTTC
cdr3_aa: CASSEGFSGRATGNNEQFF

j_call: TRBJ2-7
v_call: TRBV15
d_call: -
clone_size: once
cdr3_nt: TGTGCCACCAGCGGATATATGACAGGAGGTATTAACTACGAGCAGTACTTC
cdr3_aa: CATSGYMTGGINYEQYF

j_call: TRBJ1-6
v_call: TRBV28
d_call: -
clone_size: -
cdr3_nt: TGTGCCAGCAGTTTGGTAGGGAGGCCCCTCCACTTT
cdr3_aa: CASSLVGRPLHF

j_call: TRBJ1-2
v_call: TRBV7-2
d_call: -
clone_size: -
cdr3_nt: TGTGCCAGCAGCTTAGATCCAGGGTCCCTTTCCTACACCTTC
cdr3_aa: CASSLDPGSLSYTF

j_call: TRBJ2-1
v_call: TRBV27
d_call: TRBD1
clone_size: -
cdr3_nt: TGTGCCAGCACTCCCCGAAGGGACAGCTACAATGAGCAGTTCTTC
cdr3_aa: CASTPRRDSYNEQFF

j_call: TRBJ2-1
v_call: TRBV7-9
d_call: TRBD1
clone_size: -
cdr3_nt: TGTGCCAGCAGCCTCGGACAGGGAGCGGACAATGAGCAGTTCTTC
cdr3_aa: CASSLGQGADNEQFF

j_call: TRBJ2-1
v_call: TRBV11-2
d_call: TRBD2
clone_size: -
cdr3_nt: TGTGCCAGCAGCAAGGCTAGCGGGAGCGGCTATGAGCAGTTCTTC
cdr3_aa: CASSKASGSGYEQFF

j_call: TRBJ1-1
v_call: TRBV2
d_call: -
clone_size: -
cdr3_nt: TGTGCCAGCAGTGAATCAACAGGGATTCTGGCTTTCTTT
cdr3_aa: CASSESTGILAFF

j_call: TRBJ1-1
v_call: TRBV2
d_call: TRBD1
clone_size: -
cdr3_nt: TGTGCCAGCACCAGGGACAGGACACGACTTGAAGCTTTCTTT
cdr3_aa: CASTRDRTRLEAFF

j_call: TRBJ2-2
v_call: TRBV2
d_call: -
clone_size: -
cdr3_nt: TGTGCCAGCAGTGACGAGGGTCACGCGAACACCGGGGAGCTGTTTTTT
cdr3_aa: CASSDEGHANTGELFF